This T cell receptor beta chain was obtained from a study of blood T cell repertoires in COVID-19. Background on the study: T cells, B-cell-depleted T cells, or PBMCs provided the cDNA or gDNA that served as material.

As processed by the authors: Estimated nucleated cell counts came from reference gene primer amplification. TCRdb keeps only in-frame clones here, not all; method: immunoSEQ multiplex PCR. Clone size and V and J calls were adopted from that table, with D and trimming inferred from the DNA. The sample includes about 480,000 clones, 70% to 90% of them seen just once. V shed 8 bases and J 2 bases; nucleotides not matched to a gene: 5. This CDR3 contains 14 residues. CDR1 and CDR2 (germline): SEHNR, FQNEAQ (reference sequence). The TCR sequence derives from a woman aged 18 to 35 with acute COVID-19. Input material: PBMCs or T cells enriched from blood (not recorded which). The V call is TRBV7-9, the J call TRBJ2-1; 8 nucleotides line up with TRBD2. DNA of the CDR3: TGTGCCAGCCAGACTAGCGAAGCCTACAATGAGCAGTTCTTC. Translating it yields CASQTSEAYNEQFF. The complete variable domain, with remaining parts taken from reference TRBV7-9 and TRBJ2-1, reads DTGVSQNPRHKITKRGQNVTFRCDPISEHNRLYWYRQTLGQGPEFLTYFQNEAQLEKSRLLSDRFSAERPKGSFSTLEIQRTEQGDSAMYLCASQTSEAYNEQFFGPGTRLTVL.